This T cell receptor beta chain was observed in a study of blood T cell repertoires in COVID-19. Across the study: Sites across the United States, Italy and Spain contributed samples from acute and convalescent COVID-19.

Sequencing was performed with immunoSEQ multiplex PCR; in TCRdb, only in-frame clones are kept and a portion is missing. Of more than 350,000 clones listed, more than 75% are singletons. Germline V gene data show CDR1 as MNHEY and CDR2 as SVGAGI. The ends lost 2 bases at V and 5 bases at J; junction bases unmatched: 11. The CDR3 has 16 amino acids. Sequencing was carried out using peripheral blood. The TCR comes from a woman in her twenties or thirties with COVID-19, enrolled during active disease. The chain has TRBV6-5 and TRBJ1-2, with 7 positions matching TRBD1. For the CDR3, the DNA is TGTGCCAGCAGTTACGTTGGACTACAGGGGCCATATGGCTACACCTTC. This encodes CASSYVGLQGPYGYTF.